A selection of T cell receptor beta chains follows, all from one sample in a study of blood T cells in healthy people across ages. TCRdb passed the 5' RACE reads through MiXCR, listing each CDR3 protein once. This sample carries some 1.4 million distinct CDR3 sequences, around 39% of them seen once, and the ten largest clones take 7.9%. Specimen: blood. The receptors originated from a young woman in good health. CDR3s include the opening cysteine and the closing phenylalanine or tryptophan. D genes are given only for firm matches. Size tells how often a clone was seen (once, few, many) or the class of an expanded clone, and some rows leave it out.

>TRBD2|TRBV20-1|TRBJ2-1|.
CSARSILAGGGTETQFF
TGCAGTGCTAGAAGTATTCTAGCGGGAGGAGGAACGGAGACCCAGTTCTTC
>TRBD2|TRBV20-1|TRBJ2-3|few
CSALTSGGSTDTQYF
TGCAGTGCGCTCACTAGCGGGGGAAGCACAGATACGCAGTATTTT
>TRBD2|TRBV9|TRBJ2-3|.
CAGGVAGAGTDTQYF
TGTGCCGGCGGCGTAGCGGGGGCCGGAACAGATACGCAGTATTTT
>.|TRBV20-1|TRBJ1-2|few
CSATSLYLDYGYTF
TGCAGTGCGACCAGTCTGTATTTGGACTATGGCTACACCTTC
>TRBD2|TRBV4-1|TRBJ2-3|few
CASSPSKAGLRTDTQYF
TGCGCCAGCAGCCCTTCTAAAGCGGGGCTCAGGACAGATACGCAGTATTTT
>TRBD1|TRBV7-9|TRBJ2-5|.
CASGRSGGSGTQYF
TGTGCCAGTGGAAGATCAGGGGGCAGTGGGACCCAGTACTTC
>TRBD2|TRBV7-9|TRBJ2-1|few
CASSLVELGGLAGVYNEQFF
TGTGCCAGCAGCTTAGTGGAACTCGGCGGGCTAGCGGGGGTGTACAATGAGCAGTTCTTC
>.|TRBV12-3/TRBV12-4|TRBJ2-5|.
CASTRTGQETQYF
TGTGCCAGTACGAGGACTGGCCAAGAGACCCAGTACTTC
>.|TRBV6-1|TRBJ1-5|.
CASSDGADYSNQPQHF
TGTGCCAGCAGTGATGGGGCCGACTATAGCAATCAGCCCCAGCATTTT
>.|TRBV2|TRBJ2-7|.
CASSGGGSRENEQYF
TGTGCCAGCAGCGGGGGTGGGAGCAGGGAAAATGAGCAGTACTTC
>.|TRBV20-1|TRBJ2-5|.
CSARYPRQEALVEQYF
TGCAGTGCCCGATACCCCCGACAGGAGGCCTTAGTAGAGCAGTACTTC
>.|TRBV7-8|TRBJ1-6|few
CASSLGAPRRSYNSPLHF
TGTGCCAGCAGCTTAGGGGCCCCGAGGAGGTCCTATAATTCACCCCTCCACTTT
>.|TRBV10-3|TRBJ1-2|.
CASSFLGGQYGYTF
TGTGCCAGCAGTTTCCTCGGGGGGCAATATGGCTACACCTTC
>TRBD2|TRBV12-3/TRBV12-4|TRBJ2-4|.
CASSSTGTSGGKETQNF
TGTGCCAGCAGTTCTACCGGGACTAGCGGAGGAAAAGAGACCCAGAACTTC
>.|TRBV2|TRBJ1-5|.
CASSENRIGGYSNQPQHF
TGTGCCAGCAGTGAAAATCGCATCGGGGGATATAGCAATCAGCCCCAGCATTTT
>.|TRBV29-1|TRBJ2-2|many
CSVADTGELFF
TGCAGCGTTGCTGACACCGGGGAGCTGTTTTTT